This T cell receptor beta chain was captured by sequencing in a study of blood T cells in healthy people across ages. This clonotype was counted only a few times. The authors ran a second PCR of about 6 to 11 cycles using a sample-barcoded 5' primer and a J-beta primer mix. Template switching added a 12-random-nucleotide identifier to every cDNA molecule. Every sample gave at least 2.5 million paired-end reads containing CDR3. TCRdb processed the 5' RACE reads anew with MiXCR; each CDR3 protein has one entry. The sample carries 750,000 to 950,000 distinct CDR3 sequences, roughly 25% recorded once. The V gene lost 0 bases and the J gene lost 3 bases, with 9 bases spanning the gap. CDR3 length: 14 amino acids. Germline CDR1 is MGHRA and CDR2 is YSYEKL. Each sample yielded at least 5 micrograms of PBMC total RNA. The sample was also reused in another study, on T cells of mothers and their children.

J is TRBJ2-7 and V is TRBV4-1; a weak D match, TRBD2 (5 bases). This receptor was obtained from a boy younger than 18 in good health. Source material: blood. CDR3 sequence reads: CASSQDSGSYEQYF. CDR3 bases: TGCGCCAGCAGCCAAGATTCGGGGAGCTACGAGCAGTACTTC.